A single sample is the source of the 19 T cell receptor beta chains below, sequenced in a study of shared clonotypes between healthy human individuals. Using immunoSEQ multiplex PCR, the repertoire was profiled, and TCRdb retains in-frame clones only, with some absent. Seen here are 950,000 to 1,100,000 clones, roughly 75% observed once, and the top ten hold 1.5%. The sequenced material came from memory CD4+ T cells sorted from blood. This sample's subset: CD45RA-negative fraction. The receptors here all came from a man younger than 35 in good health.

The chain links TRBV2 to TRBJ2-1; D gene ambiguous. Germline lookup yields CDR1 SNHLY and CDR2 FYNNEI. The length of the CDR3 is 14 residues. The V end was cut by 2 bases, the J end by 4 bases, with 9 bases between. CDR3 loop: CASSEIGIYNEQFF. The CDR3 region has the DNA TGTGCCAGCAGTGAAATCGGCATTTACAATGAGCAGTTCTTC.

The chain links TRBV28 to TRBJ2-7, with 9 nucleotides matching TRBD1. This CDR3 spans 15 amino acids. J gave up 3 bases and V 7 bases, and 10 bases lay outside the gene matches. The germline V gene encodes CDR1 MDHEN and CDR2 SYDVKM. For the CDR3, the DNA is TGTGCCAGCACCCCTCCGGGACAGGGCAACTACGAGCAGTACTTC. Protein product: CASTPPGQGNYEQYF.

This rearrangement joins TRBV19 to TRBJ2-3, with D possibly being TRBD1 (6 bases). Germline loops: CDR1 LNHDA, CDR2 SQIVND (reference sequence). This CDR3 has 14 residues. Between the trimmed V and J ends, which lost 4 bases and 5 bases, there was a span of 13 bases. In DNA, the CDR3 is TGTGCCAGTAGTACGTCAGGGGTTGGAGATACGCAGTATTTT. The encoded protein is CASSTSGVGDTQYF.

This clone was recorded once. The DNA for the CDR3 is TGTGCCAGTAGCTCCCGGATGAGCTCCTACGAGCAGTACTTC. Its translation is CASSSRMSSYEQYF. This chain uses TRBV19 with TRBJ2-7; D not resolved. The V end lost 6 bases, the J end lost 0 bases, and 12 bases lay between the germline ends. This CDR3 contains 14 residues. Germline V lookup: CDR1 LNHDA, CDR2 SQIVND (reference sequence). The full variable domain, rest sourced from reference TRBV19 and TRBJ2-7, is DGGITQSPKYLFRKEGQNVTLSCEQNLNHDAMYWYRQDPGQGLRLIYYSQIVNDFQKGDIAEGYSVSREKKESFPLTVTSAQKNPTAFYLCASSSRMSSYEQYFGPGTRLTVT.

The V and J genes are TRBV30 and TRBJ1-4, with D maybe TRBD1 (6 bases). V dropped 4 bases and J dropped 4 bases, with 16 bases sitting between them. Germline V gives CDR1 GTSNPN, CDR2 SVGIG (reference sequence). CDR3 length: 15 residues. In DNA, the CDR3 is TGTGCCTGGACTGGTCAGGGGCTTGGTAATGAAAAACTGTTTTTT. Translating it yields CAWTGQGLGNEKLFF.

This clone was seen at least ten times. The genes are TRBV13 and TRBJ2-5, with TRBD2 identical over 7 bases. V gave up 2 bases and J gave up 0 bases; unmatched junction bases: 3. This CDR3 has 15 amino acids. From germline, CDR1 is PRHDT and CDR2 FYEKMQ (reference sequence). The CDR3 here is CASSLNGGYQETQYF. The CDR3 DNA sequence: TGTGCCAGCAGCTTAAACGGGGGGTACCAAGAGACCCAGTACTTC.

The sample holds a few counts of this clone. This chain connects TRBV11-3 to TRBJ2-5; 10 bases align to TRBD2. The end of the DNA fits TRBJ2-7 better, so the J call may be wrong. The germline V gene has CDR1 SGHNT and CDR2 YENEEA. The CDR3 spans 15 residues. CDR3 loop: CASSLAFGTSVEQYF. The CDR3 DNA is TGTGCCAGCAGCTTAGCCTTCGGGACTAGCGTCGAGCAGTACTTC.

The chain links TRBV28 to TRBJ1-2; 9 positions match TRBD1. CDR3 size: 16 residues. Germline-derived CDR1 and CDR2 are MDHEN and SYDVKM. The V segment lost 0 bases and the J segment 7 bases; nucleotides outside the gene matches: 9. The CDR3 loop is CASSLWNSGQGLGYTF. CDR3 nucleotides: TGTGCCAGCAGTTTATGGAACTCGGGACAGGGTCTTGGCTACACCTTC.

This clone showed up many times. The V call is TRBV5-1, the J call TRBJ2-2; 8 bases are a match to TRBD2. J gave up 13 bases and V 7 bases, and 21 bases lay outside the gene matches. The CDR3 covers 16 residues. CDR1 is SGHRS and CDR2 is YFSETQ in the germline V gene. Here the CDR3 reads CASRPGGSGAQEVLFF. Here the CDR3 DNA reads TGCGCCAGCCGCCCGGGGGGTAGCGGGGCCCAGGAAGTGCTGTTTTTT.

The chain carries TRBV6-1 and TRBJ2-3; 7 positions match TRBD2. V dropped 1 base and J dropped 1; count of bases not matched to a gene: 5. The CDR3 has 16 amino acids. Germline CDR1 and CDR2: MNHNS and SASEGT. The CDR3 region is CASSEVGGSGTDTQYF. CDR3 nucleotides: TGTGCCAGCAGTGAAGTGGGCGGGAGCGGCACAGATACGCAGTATTTT.

This sequence joins TRBV2 and TRBJ2-7; 8 nucleotides align to TRBD2. J gave up 0 bases and V 7 bases, and 8 bases lay outside the gene matches. The CDR3 covers 15 residues. Per germline, CDR1 SNHLY and CDR2 FYNNEI. In nucleotides, the CDR3 is TGTGCCAGCAACTCAGGCGGGAGGAGCTCCTACGAGCAGTACTTC. As protein: CASNSGGRSSYEQYF.

In this sample, this clone turned up many times. The chain combines TRBV6-5 with TRBJ1-1; unclear D gene. Germline-derived CDR1 and CDR2 are MNHEY and SVGAGI. CDR3 length: 13 amino acids. The V and J ends lost 9 bases and 8 bases respectively, with 19 bases between them. The CDR3 nucleotides read TGTGCCAGTCGTACGCCAAAAACCATCGAAGCTTTCTTT. It is translated as CASRTPKTIEAFF.

This clone has only a few counts. The chain employs TRBV27 and TRBJ2-1, with TRBD1 matching over 8 bases. Germline V gene data show CDR1 as MNHEY and CDR2 as SMNVEV (reference sequence). With 6 bases clipped from V and 2 bases from J, the junction kept 6 bases outside the gene matches. The CDR3 length is 15 residues. The CDR3 DNA sequence: TGTGCCAGCAGACAACCGGGACAGGCCTACAATGAGCAGTTCTTC. This sequence encodes CASRQPGQAYNEQFF.

The chain recombines TRBV4-1 with TRBJ2-4; TRBD1 might be the D (6 bases). The V and J ends lost 1 base and 2 bases respectively, with 12 bases between them. Germline values: CDR1 MGHRA, CDR2 YSYEKL. CDR3 size: 16 residues. The CDR3 reads CASSQGTERTKNIQYF. CDR3 DNA: TGCGCCAGCAGCCAAGGGACAGAACGGACCAAAAACATTCAGTACTTC.

This clone was recorded once. J is TRBJ2-1 and V is TRBV25-1, with a tentative D call TRBD1 (5 bases). Trimming stripped 3 bases from V and 16 bases from J, with 13 bases between. The CDR3 spans 11 residues. The V gene's germline CDR1 is MGHDK and CDR2 SYGVNS. The CDR3 DNA reads TGTGCCAGCAGTGAGGGGCAGGTTGCCTTCTTC. Translation: CASSEGQVAFF.

The chain carries TRBV21-1 and TRBJ2-5. TRBV21-1 is a pseudogene segment. The CDR3 length is 16 residues. The CDR3 bases are TGTGCCAGCAGAGGGGTAGTTGGGGGGCTAGGAGAGACCCAGTACTTC. This translates into CASRGVVGGLGETQYF.

V usage is TRBV5-1 and J usage is TRBJ2-6, with TRBD2 matching over 14 bases. The CDR3 has 19 amino acids. Germline CDR1 is SGHRS and CDR2 is YFSETQ. The J segment lost 2 bases and the V segment lost 1 base, leaving 5 bases of the junction unmatched. CDR3 protein: CASSLLTSGGAAGANVLTF. The CDR3 nucleotides read TGCGCCAGCAGCTTGCTGACTAGCGGGGGGGCCGCTGGGGCCAACGTCCTGACTTTC.

The table lists this clone with a count of one. J is TRBJ1-1 and V is TRBV28; a weak D match, TRBD1 (5 bases). From germline, CDR1 is MDHEN and CDR2 SYDVKM. The CDR3 contains 15 residues. V lost 3 bases, J lost 7 bases, and 18 bases lay in between. The CDR3 sequence is CASSFSGRGRSEAFF. CDR3 DNA: TGTGCCAGCAGTTTCTCTGGGAGGGGACGGAGTGAAGCTTTCTTT. The variable domain in full, with the rest retrieved from reference TRBV28 and TRBJ1-1, is DVKVTQSSRYLVKRTGEKVFLECVQDMDHENMFWYRQDPGLGLRLIYFSYDVKMKEKGDIPEGYSVSREKKERFSLILESASTNQTSMYLCASSFSGRGRSEAFFGQGTRLTVV.

The chain employs TRBV7-9 and TRBJ2-3, with TRBD2 as a possible D gene (6 bases). CDR3 size: 14 residues. Deletions cut 5 bases from V and 2 bases from J, with 11 bases between. Germline V gives CDR1 SEHNR, CDR2 FQNEAQ (reference sequence). The chain's CDR3 is CASSQEGHTDTQYF. Written as DNA, the CDR3 is TGTGCCAGCAGCCAGGAGGGCCACACAGATACGCAGTATTTT.